The TCR beta chain under discussion was sequenced for a study of cytomegalovirus exposure and HLA in healthy donors. Whole-study results and caveats: V segments that were indistinguishable, TRBV6-2 and TRBV6-3 among them, were omitted from analysis. When analyzed later, a missense DCLRE1C variant was found to be linked to TCR beta V- and J-gene trimming. Later analysis revealed greater clonal expansion in HLA-associated TCR beta chains than in equally common others.

About this clone itself: The antigen remains unidentified.

With 1 base clipped from V and 5 bases from J, the junction kept 11 bases outside the gene matches. The CDR3 consists of 18 residues. The germline V gene encodes CDR1 SGHTA and CDR2 FQGTGA. PCR was performed using 60 Vbeta and 13 Jbeta primers. TCRdb keeps only in-frame clones here, not all; method: immunoSEQ multiplex PCR. Here the sample spans fewer than 130,000 clones, about 70% being singletons. The V call is TRBV7-3, the J call TRBJ2-2, with 9 bases aligning to TRBD2. Sequencing was carried out using PBMCs. This clonotype was sampled from a man aged 45-60 years in good health and CMV-seropositive. The CDR3 spells CASSLNPAAGGGTGELFF. CDR3 bases: TGTGCCAGCAGCTTAAACCCGGCAGCGGGGGGAGGTACCGGGGAGCTGTTTTTT.